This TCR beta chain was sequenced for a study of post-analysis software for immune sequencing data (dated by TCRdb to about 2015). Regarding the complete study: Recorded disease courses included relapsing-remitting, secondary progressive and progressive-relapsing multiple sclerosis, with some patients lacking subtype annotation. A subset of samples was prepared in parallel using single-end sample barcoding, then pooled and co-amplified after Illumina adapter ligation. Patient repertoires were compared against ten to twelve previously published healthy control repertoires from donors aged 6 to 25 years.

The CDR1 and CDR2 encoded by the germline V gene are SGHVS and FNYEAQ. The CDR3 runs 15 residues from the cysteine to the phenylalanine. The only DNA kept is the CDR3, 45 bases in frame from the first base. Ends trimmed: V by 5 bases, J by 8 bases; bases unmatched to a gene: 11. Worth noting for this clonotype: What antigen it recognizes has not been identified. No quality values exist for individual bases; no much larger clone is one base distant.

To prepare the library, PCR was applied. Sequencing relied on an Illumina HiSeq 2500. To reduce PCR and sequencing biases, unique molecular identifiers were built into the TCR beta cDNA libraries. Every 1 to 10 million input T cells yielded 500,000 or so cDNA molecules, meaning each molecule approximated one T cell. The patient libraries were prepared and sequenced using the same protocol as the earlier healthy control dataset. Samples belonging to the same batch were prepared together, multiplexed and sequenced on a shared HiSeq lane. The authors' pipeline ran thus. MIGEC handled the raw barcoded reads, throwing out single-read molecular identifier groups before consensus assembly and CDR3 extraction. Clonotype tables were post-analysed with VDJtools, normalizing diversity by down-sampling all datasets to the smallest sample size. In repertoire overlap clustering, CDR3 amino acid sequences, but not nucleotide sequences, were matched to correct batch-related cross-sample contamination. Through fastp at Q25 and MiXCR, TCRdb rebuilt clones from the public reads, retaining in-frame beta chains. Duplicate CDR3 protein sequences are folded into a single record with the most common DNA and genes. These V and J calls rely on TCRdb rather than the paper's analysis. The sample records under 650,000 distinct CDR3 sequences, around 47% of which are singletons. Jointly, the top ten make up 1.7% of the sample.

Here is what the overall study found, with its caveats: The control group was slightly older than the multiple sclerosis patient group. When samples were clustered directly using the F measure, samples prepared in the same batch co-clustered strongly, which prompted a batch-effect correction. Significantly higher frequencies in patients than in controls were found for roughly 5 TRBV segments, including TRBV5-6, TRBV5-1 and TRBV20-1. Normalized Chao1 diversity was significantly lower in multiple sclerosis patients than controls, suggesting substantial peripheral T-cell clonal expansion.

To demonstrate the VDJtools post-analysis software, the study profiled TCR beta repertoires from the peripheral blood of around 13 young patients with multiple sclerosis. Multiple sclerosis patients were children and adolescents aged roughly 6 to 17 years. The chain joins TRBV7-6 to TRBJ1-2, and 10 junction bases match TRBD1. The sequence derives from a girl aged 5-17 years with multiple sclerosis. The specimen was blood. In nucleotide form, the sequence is TGTGCCAGCAGCCCGGGACAGGGGACCGTGGGCGGCTACACCTTC. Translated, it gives CASSPGQGTVGGYTF.